What follows are 9 T cell receptor beta chains derived from one specimen sequenced in a study of T-cell reconstitution after alpha-beta-depleted transplantation in children. As it was prepared, the TCRbeta library received unique molecular identifiers. TCRdb fed the PCR reads into MiXCR, producing one record per CDR3 protein. Of around 530,000 distinct CDR3 sequences listed, approximately 30% are singletons. Sequenced material: PBMCs from the stem cell graft donor, taken from the stem cell graft. These receptors all come from a human donor who donated a stem cell graft to a child with aplastic anemia.

In this sample, this clonotype turned up a few times. CDR3 residues: CASSQAGTGLHEQYF. DNA of the CDR3: TGTGCCAGCAGCCAAGCCGGGACAGGGCTTCACGAGCAGTACTTC. The V gene is TRBV14, the J gene TRBJ2-7; 9 bases map to TRBD1. V lost 1 base, J lost 5 bases, and 6 bases stayed unmatched. The CDR3 has 15 residues. Germline loops: CDR1 SGHDN, CDR2 FVKESK.

The chain uses TRBV18 and TRBJ2-1; the D gene is possibly TRBD2 (7 bases). The CDR3 is 15 residues long. Germline CDR1 and CDR2: KGHSH and LQKENI. V was clipped by 3 bases and J by 5 bases, with 14 bases between them. The CDR3 protein is CASSPGGARNNEQFF. The CDR3 region has the DNA TGTGCCAGCTCACCTGGGGGGGCCCGCAACAATGAGCAGTTCTTC. Drawing the rest from reference TRBV18 and TRBJ2-1, the complete variable domain is NAGVMQNPRHLVRRRGQEARLRCSPMKGHSHVYWYRQLPEEGLKFMVYLQKENIIDESGMPKERFSAEFPKEGPSILRIQQVVRGDSAAYFCASSPGGARNNEQFFGPGTRLTVL.

CDR3 nucleotide sequence: TGTGCCAGCAGCCCAACCCAATACCGGGGGACGACCCAGTACTTC. Its translation is CASSPTQYRGTTQYF. V gene TRBV7-2 combines with J gene TRBJ2-5, with D perhaps TRBD2 (6 bases). In germline, CDR1 is SGHTA, CDR2 FQGNSA. The CDR3 is 15 residues long. The V end lost 5 bases, the J end lost 7 bases, and 20 bases lay between the germline ends.

CDR3 protein: CASSLRSPETQYF. The CDR3 DNA reads as TGCGCCAGCAGCTTGAGGTCCCCAGAGACCCAGTACTTC. The chain employs TRBV5-1 and TRBJ2-5; D is unresolved. The CDR3 covers 13 residues. The germline V gene encodes CDR1 SGHRS and CDR2 YFSETQ. Between the trimmed V and J ends, which lost 1 base and 4 bases, there was a span of 8 bases.

The chain has TRBV6-1 and TRBJ1-1, with a possible D match to TRBD1 (5 bases). The V and J ends lost 7 bases and 4 bases respectively, with 22 bases between them. This CDR3 spans 16 amino acids. Germline CDR1 reads MNHNS; CDR2 reads SASEGT. The CDR3 DNA follows: TGTGCCAGCATCCTCCCTGCAGGGCATACTGGCACTGAAGCTTTCTTT. Encoded protein: CASILPAGHTGTEAFF.

The chain employs TRBV7-8 and TRBJ1-1; D possibly corresponds to TRBD1 (5 bases). Between the trimmed V and J ends, which lost 1 base and 5 bases, there was a span of 11 bases. From germline, CDR1 is SGHVS and CDR2 FQNEAQ. The CDR3 totals 14 residues. In nucleotides, the CDR3 is TGTGCCAGCAGCTTAGTTCAGGGTACAACTGAAGCTTTCTTT. Protein sequence: CASSLVQGTTEAFF. Supplemented by reference TRBV7-8 and TRBJ1-1, the full variable domain reads GAGVSQSPRYKVAKRGQDVALRCDPISGHVSLFWYQQALGQGPEFLTYFQNEAQLDKSGLPSDRFFAERPEGSVSTLKIQRTQQEDSAVYLCASSLVQGTTEAFFGQGTRLTVV.

The V and J genes are TRBV4-3 and TRBJ2-1; 7 bases line up with TRBD2. The germline CDR1 and CDR2 sequences are LGHNA and YSLEER. The CDR3 is 12 residues long. The J segment lost 12 bases and the V segment lost 4 bases, leaving 6 bases of the junction unmatched. This CDR3 is CASSLRWGGQFF. The CDR3 bases are TGCGCCAGCAGCCTGAGGTGGGGGGGGCAGTTCTTC.

This clonotype was recorded a few times. The V and J genes are TRBV9 and TRBJ2-1, with 9 bases aligning to TRBD2. The CDR3 covers 17 residues. Germline V CDR1 and CDR2: SGDLS, YYNGEE. The V segment lost 0 bases and the J segment 9 bases; nucleotides outside the gene matches: 13. Here the CDR3 DNA reads TGTGCCAGCAGCGTAGCTTTGACTAGCGGACTTAAGGTTGAGCAGTTCTTC. Translation: CASSVALTSGLKVEQFF.

In its sample, this clonotype was seen a few times. The chain carries TRBV24-1 and TRBJ2-1; TRBD2 is a possible D gene (6 bases). Germline V gene lookup returns CDR1 KGHDR and CDR2 SFDVKD. The V end lost 5 bases, the J end lost 5 bases, and 12 bases lay between the germline ends. The CDR3 consists of 14 residues. The CDR3 here is CATSVRESNNEQFF. CDR3 coding DNA: TGTGCCACCAGTGTACGGGAGAGCAACAATGAGCAGTTCTTC.